A single sample is the source of the 7 T cell receptor beta chains below, sequenced in a study of response to subunit inactivated influenza vaccine. Each CDR3 protein gets one entry after TCRdb re-called the RT-PCR reads with MiXCR. The repertoire holds roughly 700,000 distinct CDR3 sequences, approximately 15% seen once, with around 7.3% in the top ten. Sequences were derived from PBMCs from blood, sampled less than 15 days before vaccination. These receptors came from a man aged 45-65 years who received an inactivated influenza vaccine.

V gene TRBV7-8 combines with J gene TRBJ2-5; 15 bases match TRBD2. The CDR3 totals 18 residues. The trim removed 8 bases at V and 2 bases at J, leaving 12 bases unmatched. Germline V CDR1 and CDR2: SGHVS, FQNEAQ. In DNA, the CDR3 is TGTGCCAGCGGATCCCCCGCAGGGACTAGCGGGAGGCAAGAGACCCAGTACTTC. This sequence encodes CASGSPAGTSGRQETQYF.

To note about this clonotype: No conserved phenylalanine or tryptophan ends this CDR3, so it is likely a read error. The chain recombines TRBV19 with TRBJ2-3, with TRBD1 matching over 7 bases. Germline CDR1 reads LNHDA; CDR2 reads SQIVND (reference sequence). The CDR3 contains 17 residues. J gave up 3 bases and V 7 bases, and 16 bases lay outside the gene matches. CDR3 bases: TGTGCCAGTAAAAGGGGACGCGGACAGGTTGGAACAGATACGCAGTATTAT. Its protein is CASKRGRGQVGTDTQYY.

This clonotype has a count of ten or more. The chain joins TRBV12-3 or TRBV12-4 to TRBJ2-1; D may match TRBD1 or TRBD2 (5 bases each). Deletions cut 5 bases from V and 7 bases from J, with 18 bases between. There are 15 residues in the CDR3. CDR3 sequence reads: CASSLGVFGVNEQFF. The CDR3 DNA reads TGTGCCAGCAGTCTGGGGGTTTTCGGGGTGAATGAGCAGTTCTTC.

The genes are TRBV5-1 and TRBJ1-6, with D tentatively TRBD1 (5 bases). V was clipped by 0 bases and J by 9 bases, with 10 bases between them. CDR1 is SGHRS and CDR2 is YFSETQ in the germline V gene. The CDR3 is made up of 14 amino acids. The chain's CDR3 is CASSLVGGLSPLHF. The CDR3 region has the DNA TGCGCCAGCAGCTTGGTTGGGGGTCTTTCACCCCTCCACTTT.

The chain combines TRBV29-1 with TRBJ2-1; a possible D gene is TRBD1 (8 bases). The V and J ends lost 7 bases and 1 base respectively, with 17 bases between them. Germline assignment: CDR1 SQVTM and CDR2 ANQGSEA. The CDR3 length is 15 residues. CDR3: CSAPNRGGSYNEQFF. The CDR3 DNA is TGCAGCGCCCCGAACAGGGGGGGGTCCTACAATGAGCAGTTCTTC.

CDR3 sequence (DNA): TGTGCCACCAGTGACCATCAGGTGACATGGCTAAGAGGCTACACCTTC. This sequence encodes CATSDHQVTWLRGYTF. The chain employs TRBV24-1 and TRBJ1-2; D is undetermined. The V end was cut by 4 bases, the J end by 8 bases, with 22 bases between. This CDR3 has 16 amino acids. Germline CDR1 is KGHDR and CDR2 is SFDVKD.

The sample holds a few counts of this clonotype. V is TRBV20-1 and J is TRBJ2-5; D perhaps matches TRBD2 (5 bases). Trimming left V 5 bases short and J 4 bases short, with 11 bases between. Germline lookup yields CDR1 DFQATT and CDR2 SNEGSKA (reference sequence). The length of the CDR3 is 12 residues. CDR3 protein: CSAPGLGETQYF. CDR3 DNA: TGCAGTGCTCCAGGACTGGGAGAGACCCAGTACTTC.